The present T cell receptor (beta chain) was sequenced within a study of blood T cell repertoires in COVID-19. Across the study: The United States, Italy and Spain provided the acute and convalescent COVID-19 samples. In each case, the material was cDNA or gDNA derived from T cells, B-cell-depleted T cells, or PBMCs.

Source study methods: Estimation of nucleated cell counts relied on the amplification of reference gene primers. Profiled with immunoSEQ multiplex PCR; TCRdb holds only in-frame clones, not every one. The V and J calls and clone size were taken over from that table, and D and trimming were inferred from the DNA. The top ten hold about 6% of the sample, which has more than 95,000 clones, around 80% seen once. Germline trimming cut 3 bases from V and 6 bases from J; bases unmatched to any gene: 4. The germline V gene has CDR1 KGHSH and CDR2 LQKENI. The CDR3 runs to 13 residues. This receptor was taken from a man aged 80 or over with active or convalescent COVID-19. The sample taken for sequencing was peripheral blood. V is TRBV18 and J is TRBJ1-2, with TRBD1 identical over 7 bases. As DNA, the CDR3 is TGTGCCAGCTCACCCGGGACAGCTGATGGCTACACCTTC. This gives the protein CASSPGTADGYTF.